This TCR beta chain was observed in a study of CXCR3-negative and CXCR3-positive naive CD8 T cells. Study overall: Some 130 million TRB reads were obtained in total, which works out to about 1.5 +/- 0.3 million per library.

The method, 5' RACE with UMI labels, was used to prepare the TRB cDNA libraries. TCRdb reprocessed the 5' RACE reads, keeping one entry per CDR3 protein, no DNA. The record lists some 85,000 distinct CDR3 sequences, of which the ten most abundant hold less than 0.6%. Points from the study as a whole: Higher TRB CDR3 hydrophobicity marked CXCR3-positive naive cells relative to CXCR3-negative naive cells. Diversity proved comparably high across both naive subsets and much lower in memory CD8+ cells.

Germline loops: CDR1 MDHEN, CDR2 SYDVKM. The CDR3 sequence is 13 residues long. Turning to this clonotype: The antigen remains undetermined.

By phenotype, naive CD8+ T cells were CD45RO-CCR7+CD27+CD95-. The chain couples TRBV28 to TRBJ1-5; absent DNA, TCRdb's TRBD1 call cannot be checked. The TCR originated in a human donor in good health. Some clones in this sample may be carry-over from other donors' samples. Sequencing was carried out using naive CXCR3+ CD8+ T cells from blood. Stated subset: CD45RO-CCR7+CD27+CD95- naive CD8+ T cells expressing CXCR3 (TNR3+). CDR3 sequence: CAARDRHNQPQHF.